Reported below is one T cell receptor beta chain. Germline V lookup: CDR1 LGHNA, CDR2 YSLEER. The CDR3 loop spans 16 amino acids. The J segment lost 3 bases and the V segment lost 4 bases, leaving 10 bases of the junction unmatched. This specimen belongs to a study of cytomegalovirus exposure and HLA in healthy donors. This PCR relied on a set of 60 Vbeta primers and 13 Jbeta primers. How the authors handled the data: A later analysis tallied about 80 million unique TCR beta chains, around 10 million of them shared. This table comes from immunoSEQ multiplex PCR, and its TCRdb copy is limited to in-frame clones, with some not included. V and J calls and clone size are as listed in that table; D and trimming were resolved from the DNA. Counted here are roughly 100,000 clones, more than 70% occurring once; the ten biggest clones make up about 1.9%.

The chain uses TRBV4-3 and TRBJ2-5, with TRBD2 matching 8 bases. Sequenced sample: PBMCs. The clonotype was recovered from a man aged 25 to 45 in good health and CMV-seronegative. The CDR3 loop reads CASSRRRGGIEETQYF. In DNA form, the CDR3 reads TGCGCCAGCAGCCGTCGACGGGGGGGCATCGAAGAGACCCAGTACTTC.